This T cell receptor (beta chain) was identified during a study of blood T cell repertoires in COVID-19. Study information: There were acute and convalescent COVID-19 samples, and they came from the United States, Italy and Spain. The cDNA or gDNA used as material had been derived from T cells, B-cell-depleted T cells, or PBMCs.

Per the authors' pipeline: Amplification of reference gene primers provided the estimated nucleated cell counts. Clones were sequenced by immunoSEQ multiplex PCR, and TCRdb holds only the in-frame ones, with some missing. That table gives V, J and clone size, and the DNA gave D and trimming. The data show more than 150,000 clones, under 90% seen once. This clone was seen a few times. Trimming took 0 bases from V and 4 from J, leaving 8 bases between them. CDR1 is SGHRS, CDR2 YFSETQ, per germline. CDR3 length equals 14 residues. The clonotype was recovered from a man aged 35-49 years with acute or convalescent COVID-19. The rearrangement uses TRBV5-1 and TRBJ1-3; D unclear. The sample consisted of peripheral blood. Written as DNA, the CDR3 is TGCGCCAGCAGCTTGGCCACGCAGGGAAACACCATATATTTT. Protein: CASSLATQGNTIYF.